This entry is about one T cell receptor (beta chain). The antigen remains undetermined. This CDR3 has 18 amino acids. V shed 3 bases and J 0 bases; nucleotides not matched to a gene: 7. Germline V lookup: CDR1 LNHDA, CDR2 SQIVND (reference sequence). CD4+ T cells were isolated after around 10 days of culture. Participants received two doses of either the BNT162b2 or mRNA-1273 vaccine. Cells had half their medium changed to IL-2 medium on days 3 and 7. These data belong to a study of vaccination effects on CD4 cells after COVID-19. Study information: In the ViraFEST assay, antigen-specific CD4+ clonotypes were identified by expansion after peptide-pool stimulation. Wells of a few million PBMC each were grown with approximately 10 IU/ml IL-2 and 9 to 10 ug/ml peptides.

Sequencing was performed with immunoSEQ multiplex PCR; in TCRdb, only in-frame clones are kept and a portion is missing. The top ten hold over 8.5% of the sample, which has 40,000 to 50,000 clones, 72% seen once. This sequence was found in a human donor who received a COVID-19 vaccine. The rearrangement uses TRBV19 and TRBJ1-5; 11 bases are a match to TRBD1. The sequencing used CD4+ T cells from PBMCs cultured without peptide, collected after COVID-19 vaccination. The CDR3 loop is CASSMVGQGEGSNQPQHF. The CDR3 bases are TGTGCCAGTAGTATGGTGGGACAGGGGGAAGGTAGCAATCAGCCCCAGCATTTT.